This T cell receptor beta chain was retrieved from a study of Ad26.COV2.S vaccination and SARS-CoV-2 variants. Looking at the study overall: The donor was enrolled in the Ad26.COV2.S arm of the COV1001 trial. Donor got 5x10^10 or 1x10^11 viral particles of Ad26.COV2.S.

The protocol was immunoSEQ multiplex PCR, while the TCRdb copy is restricted to in-frame clones and leaves out a portion. The sample lists 300,000 to 350,000 clones, around four fifths seen once, with under 2.5% in the top ten. In its sample, this clone was seen a few times. V shed 4 bases, J shed 0 bases, and the junction held 3 bases outside the gene matches. CDR3 length: 18 residues. The germline V gene has CDR1 SEHNR and CDR2 FQNEAQ (reference sequence). Noted treatment: roughly 20 received Ad26.COV2.S at low or high dose, single or two shots; five or six received placebo; per-sample allocation not given. Collection of the samples took place on day 63 after the first injection of vaccine or placebo. Boston supplied an adult donor aged 18-55 years.

This receptor was obtained from a person between 18 and 59 years old who received the Ad26.COV2.S COVID-19 vaccine or a placebo. Material: peripheral blood, obtained in a trial of Ad26.COV2.S vaccine versus placebo. This chain uses TRBV7-9 with TRBJ2-4, with 16 bases aligning to TRBD2. The CDR3 loop reads CASSSGTSGGVAKNIQYF. The CDR3 bases are TGTGCCAGCAGCTCCGGGACTAGCGGGGGGGTAGCCAAAAACATTCAGTACTTC.